A selection of T cell receptor beta chains follows, all from one sample in a study of shared clonotypes between healthy human individuals. The protocol was immunoSEQ multiplex PCR, while the TCRdb copy is restricted to in-frame clones and leaves out a portion. The sample lists 2 million or so clones, about 95% occurring once. The sample consisted of naive CD8+ T cells sorted from blood. The receptor source for this set is a man aged 18 to 29 in good health. Both conserved end residues are part of each CDR3. Fields, in order: D gene, V gene, clone size, J gene, CDR3 DNA, CDR3 protein. A D gene is named only where the DNA matches it firmly. Where a row states a size, it is once, few, many or the class of an expanded clone; other rows omit it.

D gene: NA; V gene: TRBV30; clone size: NA; J gene: TRBJ2-1; CDR3 DNA: TGTGCCTGGGGCGGGGAGAGCCATGAGCAGTTCTTC; CDR3 protein: CAWGGESHEQFF
D gene: NA; V gene: TRBV6-5; clone size: NA; J gene: TRBJ2-5; CDR3 DNA: TGTGCCAGCAGTTCGGACCAAGAGACCCAGTACTTC; CDR3 protein: CASSSDQETQYF
D gene: NA; V gene: TRBV27; clone size: NA; J gene: TRBJ1-6; CDR3 DNA: TGTGCCAGCAGTTTGGGCTCACAGGGCTCCTATAATTCACCCCTCCACTTT; CDR3 protein: CASSLGSQGSYNSPLHF
D gene: TRBD1; V gene: TRBV7-9; clone size: NA; J gene: TRBJ2-2; CDR3 DNA: TGTGCCAGCAGCTCACCCGGGACAGGGCTGGCCGGGGAGCTGTTTTTT; CDR3 protein: CASSSPGTGLAGELFF
D gene: NA; V gene: TRBV6-1; clone size: NA; J gene: TRBJ2-7; CDR3 DNA: TGTGCCAGCAGTGTACAGTCCTACGAGCAGTACTTC; CDR3 protein: CASSVQSYEQYF
D gene: NA; V gene: TRBV28; clone size: once; J gene: TRBJ1-3; CDR3 DNA: TGTGCCGCACGGAGGGAGGGGAGCTCTGGAAACACCATATATTTT; CDR3 protein: CAARREGSSGNTIYF
D gene: TRBD2; V gene: TRBV5-1; clone size: once; J gene: TRBJ2-3; CDR3 DNA: TGCGCCAGCAGCTTGGTCGGTAGCGGGGGGGCCAGCGCAGATACGCAGTATTTT; CDR3 protein: CASSLVGSGGASADTQYF
D gene: TRBD1; V gene: TRBV6-5; clone size: NA; J gene: TRBJ1-4; CDR3 DNA: TGTGCCAGCAGTTCCCGACAGGGGGCTTCTAATGAAAAACTGTTTTTT; CDR3 protein: CASSSRQGASNEKLFF
D gene: NA; V gene: TRBV7-3; clone size: NA; J gene: TRBJ2-3; CDR3 DNA: TGTGCCAGCAGCCCCACGGGGTTATACACAGATACGCAGTATTTT; CDR3 protein: CASSPTGLYTDTQYF
D gene: NA; V gene: TRBV5-6; clone size: once; J gene: TRBJ2-2; CDR3 DNA: TGTGCCAGCAGCGTGGCCCCTACCGGGGAGCTGTTTTTT; CDR3 protein: CASSVAPTGELFF
D gene: TRBD1; V gene: TRBV4-2; clone size: NA; J gene: TRBJ2-5; CDR3 DNA: TGTGCCAGCAGCCAAACTTGGGGGACAGGGGATCAAGAGACCCAGTACTTC; CDR3 protein: CASSQTWGTGDQETQYF
D gene: TRBD2; V gene: TRBV6-5; clone size: NA; J gene: TRBJ2-7; CDR3 DNA: TGTGCCAGCAGTTACGGCGGGGGGGGTCCCTACGAGCAGTACTTC; CDR3 protein: CASSYGGGGPYEQYF
D gene: NA; V gene: TRBV2; clone size: NA; J gene: TRBJ2-7; CDR3 DNA: TGTGCCAGCAGTGCAGACTACGAGCAGTACTTC; CDR3 protein: CASSADYEQYF
D gene: NA; V gene: TRBV4-1; clone size: NA; J gene: TRBJ2-1; CDR3 DNA: TGCGCCAGCAGCCAAGATATGAGTGAGCAGTTCTTC; CDR3 protein: CASSQDMSEQFF
D gene: TRBD2; V gene: TRBV5-1; clone size: NA; J gene: TRBJ2-1; CDR3 DNA: TGCGCCAGCAGCCCGCTGCCAATAGCGGGAAGTTACAATGAGCAGTTCTTC; CDR3 protein: CASSPLPIAGSYNEQFF
D gene: NA; V gene: TRBV10-1; clone size: NA; J gene: TRBJ1-1; CDR3 DNA: TGCGCCGGGAACACTGAAGCTTTCTTT; CDR3 protein: CAGNTEAFF
D gene: NA; V gene: TRBV5-1; clone size: NA; J gene: TRBJ1-4; CDR3 DNA: TGCGCCAGCAGCCAAGACAGGGAAAAACTGTTTTTT; CDR3 protein: CASSQDREKLFF
D gene: NA; V gene: TRBV7-6; clone size: NA; J gene: TRBJ2-6; CDR3 DNA: TGTGCCAGCAGCTTAATCAGTGTTTCGGGGGCCAACGTCCTGACTTTC; CDR3 protein: CASSLISVSGANVLTF
D gene: TRBD1; V gene: TRBV7-2; clone size: NA; J gene: TRBJ2-4; CDR3 DNA: TGTGCCAGCAGCTTAGGCCGACAGGGAAAAAACATTCAGTACTTC; CDR3 protein: CASSLGRQGKNIQYF
D gene: NA; V gene: TRBV9; clone size: NA; J gene: TRBJ2-1; CDR3 DNA: TGTGCCAGCAGCGAGCCGAACAACAATGAGCAGTTCTTC; CDR3 protein: CASSEPNNNEQFF
D gene: NA; V gene: TRBV12-5; clone size: once; J gene: TRBJ1-1; CDR3 DNA: TGTGCTAGTGGGCTTGGCAACACTGAAGCTTTCTTT; CDR3 protein: CASGLGNTEAFF
D gene: NA; V gene: TRBV9; clone size: NA; J gene: TRBJ2-7; CDR3 DNA: TGTGCCAGCAGCGGGCTGGTGAAGAAGTCCTACGAGCAGTACTTC; CDR3 protein: CASSGLVKKSYEQYF
D gene: TRBD1; V gene: TRBV27; clone size: NA; J gene: TRBJ2-5; CDR3 DNA: TGTGCCAGCAAACGGGACAGGGGATCTCAAGAGACCCAGTACTTC; CDR3 protein: CASKRDRGSQETQYF
D gene: TRBD1; V gene: TRBV7-2; clone size: once; J gene: TRBJ2-7; CDR3 DNA: TGTGCCAGCAGCCCGGGACAGGCGCTATCTCACTACGAGCAGTACTTC; CDR3 protein: CASSPGQALSHYEQYF
D gene: NA; V gene: TRBV15; clone size: NA; J gene: TRBJ2-7; CDR3 DNA: TGTGCCACCAGCTGGACAGAAACCTACGAGCAGTACTTC; CDR3 protein: CATSWTETYEQYF
D gene: NA; V gene: TRBV19; clone size: NA; J gene: TRBJ1-1; CDR3 DNA: TGTGCCAGTAGAGGGTCCTTAGTTGGTGAAGCTTTCTTT; CDR3 protein: CASRGSLVGEAFF
D gene: NA; V gene: TRBV9; clone size: NA; J gene: TRBJ2-7; CDR3 DNA: TGTGCCAGCAGCGAGGGGGACACTTCCTACGAGCAGTACTTC; CDR3 protein: CASSEGDTSYEQYF
D gene: NA; V gene: TRBV6-1; clone size: NA; J gene: TRBJ2-2; CDR3 DNA: TGTGCCAGCAGCCTGGGGGCTGATGGCGGGGAGCTGTTTTTT; CDR3 protein: CASSLGADGGELFF
D gene: NA; V gene: TRBV11-3; clone size: NA; J gene: TRBJ1-1; CDR3 DNA: TGTGCCAGCAGCCTGAATATGGGTTCTGAAGCTTTCTTT; CDR3 protein: CASSLNMGSEAFF
D gene: TRBD2; V gene: TRBV4-1; clone size: NA; J gene: TRBJ2-3; CDR3 DNA: TGCGCCAGCAGCCAAGGACGGACTAGCGGGGGTAGCACAGATACGCAGTATTTT; CDR3 protein: CASSQGRTSGGSTDTQYF
D gene: NA; V gene: TRBV28; clone size: NA; J gene: TRBJ2-2; CDR3 DNA: TGTGCCAGCAGTTTAGCGGGGGCCGGAACTTACACCGGGGAGCTGTTTTTT; CDR3 protein: CASSLAGAGTYTGELFF
D gene: NA; V gene: TRBV5-1; clone size: NA; J gene: TRBJ1-2; CDR3 DNA: TGCGCCAGCAGCTTGGTTGGATCGGGAGGCTACACCTTC; CDR3 protein: CASSLVGSGGYTF
D gene: NA; V gene: TRBV9; clone size: NA; J gene: TRBJ2-7; CDR3 DNA: TGTGCCAGCAGCGCAGGGGTGGGGTACTACGAGCAGTACTTC; CDR3 protein: CASSAGVGYYEQYF
D gene: NA; V gene: TRBV21-1; clone size: NA; J gene: TRBJ1-3; CDR3 DNA: TGTGCCAGCAGGGACCCAGCCTGTGGAAACACCATATATTTT; CDR3 protein: CASRDPACGNTIYF
D gene: TRBD1; V gene: TRBV25-1; clone size: NA; J gene: TRBJ1-2; CDR3 DNA: TGTGCCAGCAGTTTGCCGGATGGACAGGGGGCGAGCTACACCTTC; CDR3 protein: CASSLPDGQGASYTF
D gene: NA; V gene: TRBV7-7; clone size: NA; J gene: TRBJ2-5; CDR3 DNA: TGTGCTAGCAGCTCAGAAGGGGGAGCGCAAGAGACCCAGTACTTC; CDR3 protein: CASSSEGGAQETQYF
D gene: NA; V gene: TRBV6-5; clone size: NA; J gene: TRBJ1-6; CDR3 DNA: TGTGCCAGCAGTTCCTCCCGGGGGGGGAATTCACCCCTCCACTTT; CDR3 protein: CASSSSRGGNSPLHF
D gene: NA; V gene: TRBV7-3; clone size: NA; J gene: TRBJ1-6; CDR3 DNA: TGTGCCAGCAGCCCAGGGGCAGGGGATTCACCCCTCCACTTT; CDR3 protein: CASSPGAGDSPLHF
D gene: NA; V gene: TRBV30; clone size: NA; J gene: TRBJ2-5; CDR3 DNA: TGTGCCTGGAGTGGGGCAGAATACCAAGAGACCCAGTACTTC; CDR3 protein: CAWSGAEYQETQYF
D gene: TRBD2; V gene: TRBV6-1; clone size: NA; J gene: TRBJ2-2; CDR3 DNA: TGTGCCAGCAGTGAGCGGGAGACCACCGGGGAGCTGTTTTTT; CDR3 protein: CASSERETTGELFF
D gene: TRBD1; V gene: TRBV27; clone size: NA; J gene: TRBJ2-7; CDR3 DNA: TGTGCCAGCAGATCAACCGGGACAGGGCTCTACGAGCAGTACTTC; CDR3 protein: CASRSTGTGLYEQYF
D gene: TRBD2; V gene: TRBV4-1; clone size: NA; J gene: TRBJ2-7; CDR3 DNA: TGCGCCAGCAGCCAAGACAAAGGACTAGCTATCGAGCAGTACTTC; CDR3 protein: CASSQDKGLAIEQYF
D gene: TRBD1; V gene: TRBV6-1; clone size: NA; J gene: TRBJ1-5; CDR3 DNA: TGTGCCAGCATCGACAGGGGAGGCAATCAGCCCCAGCATTTT; CDR3 protein: CASIDRGGNQPQHF
D gene: TRBD1; V gene: TRBV6-5; clone size: NA; J gene: TRBJ1-2; CDR3 DNA: TGTGCCAGCAGAAGTACAGGGGGCTACTATGGCTACACCTTC; CDR3 protein: CASRSTGGYYGYTF
D gene: NA; V gene: TRBV5-4; clone size: NA; J gene: TRBJ1-2; CDR3 DNA: TGTGCCAGCAGCCCCGGGGGATCTAACTATGGCTACACCTTC; CDR3 protein: CASSPGGSNYGYTF
D gene: NA; V gene: TRBV25-1; clone size: once; J gene: TRBJ2-2; CDR3 DNA: TGTGCCAGCAGTGAAGGGCGCAGGGGAGGGCCCGGGGAGCTGTTTTTT; CDR3 protein: CASSEGRRGGPGELFF
D gene: NA; V gene: TRBV6-5; clone size: NA; J gene: TRBJ2-7; CDR3 DNA: TGTGCCAGCATGCGAGGGACCTACGAGCAGTACTTC; CDR3 protein: CASMRGTYEQYF
D gene: NA; V gene: TRBV11-2; clone size: NA; J gene: TRBJ2-7; CDR3 DNA: TGTGCCAGCAGCTCGAATTCTCGGGACGAGCAGTACTTC; CDR3 protein: CASSSNSRDEQYF
D gene: NA; V gene: TRBV19; clone size: NA; J gene: TRBJ2-7; CDR3 DNA: TGTGCCAGTAGTATAGATCTGCGATACGAGCAGTACTTC; CDR3 protein: CASSIDLRYEQYF
D gene: NA; V gene: TRBV29-1; clone size: NA; J gene: TRBJ2-1; CDR3 DNA: TGCAGCGTTGAAGGTATTGAGCAGTTCTTC; CDR3 protein: CSVEGIEQFF
D gene: NA; V gene: TRBV7-9; clone size: NA; J gene: TRBJ2-3; CDR3 DNA: TGTGCCAGCAGCTCGGGGTTGACAGATTTGTATTTT; CDR3 protein: CASSSGLTDLYF
D gene: NA; V gene: TRBV5-4; clone size: NA; J gene: TRBJ2-7; CDR3 DNA: TGTGCCAGCAGCTTGGTTCCAGGGATCCACGAGCAGTACTTC; CDR3 protein: CASSLVPGIHEQYF
D gene: NA; V gene: TRBV29-1; clone size: NA; J gene: TRBJ2-1; CDR3 DNA: TGCAGCGTTGAAGATCGACGCCCAGGAGTTAATGAGCAGTTCTTC; CDR3 protein: CSVEDRRPGVNEQFF
D gene: TRBD1; V gene: TRBV5-1; clone size: NA; J gene: TRBJ2-7; CDR3 DNA: TGCGCCAGCAGCTTGATCCCGGGACAGGGTTGGTACGAGCAGTACTTC; CDR3 protein: CASSLIPGQGWYEQYF
D gene: NA; V gene: TRBV29-1; clone size: NA; J gene: TRBJ2-1; CDR3 DNA: TGCAGCGTTGAAGGGCGCGGGGTGGGTGAGCAGTTCTTC; CDR3 protein: CSVEGRGVGEQFF